This TCR beta chain appears in the sequencing data of a study of T cells in localized non-small cell lung cancer. Turning to this clone: The antigen is undetermined.

This CDR3 is 15 amino acids long. Looked up from germline, CDR1 is KGHSH and CDR2 is LQKENI. V was pared by 3 bases and J by 4 bases, with 15 bases between. Data came from immunoSEQ multiplex PCR; TCRdb stores just in-frame clones and leaves some out. The sample records around 34,000 clones, 93% being singletons. General observations from the study: Heterogeneity remains possible because sequencing was limited to only one tumor region. There were a median 57 of the top 100 tumor clones appearing in adjacent lung. Clonality of T cells reached its maximum in uninvolved adjacent lung, surpassing tumor. Increased T cell density in blood showed an association with longer overall survival.

Sequencing was performed on peripheral blood, taken before any cancer treatment. The V and J genes are TRBV18 and TRBJ2-5; D might be TRBD1 or TRBD2, each matching 5 bases. This receptor was taken from a female donor aged 60 or older with stage I lung adenocarcinoma. As DNA, the CDR3 is TGTGCCAGCTCACCCCCCGGGACGGCGGGAGAGACCCAGTACTTC. Translation gives CASSPPGTAGETQYF. The variable domain in full, completed from reference TRBV18 and TRBJ2-5, reads NAGVMQNPRHLVRRRGQEARLRCSPMKGHSHVYWYRQLPEEGLKFMVYLQKENIIDESGMPKERFSAEFPKEGPSILRIQQVVRGDSAAYFCASSPPGTAGETQYFGPGTRLLVL.